This T cell receptor beta chain stems from a study of T cells in Graves' hyperthyroidism and ophthalmopathy. The table lists this clonotype with many counts. CDR3 length: 13 amino acids. Germline CDR1 SEHNR, CDR2 FQNEAQ (reference sequence). V dropped 3 bases and J dropped 1 base, with 6 bases sitting between them. Researchers amplified the TCR beta CDR3 regions from RNA transcripts. Researchers ran a first-round RT-PCR on the TCR CDR3 using the HTBI primer set. In TCRdb, the multiplex PCR reads were re-called with MiXCR into one record per CDR3 protein. The sample lists about 540,000 distinct CDR3 sequences; 46% were seen once.

Sequencing was carried out using peripheral blood or thyroid tissue (not recorded which). V and J are TRBV7-9 and TRBJ2-5; D unclear. This TCR was sampled from a woman under 30 with Graves' hyperthyroidism. CDR3 in DNA: TGTGCCAGCAGCTTGTTCAGCCAAGAGACCCAGTACTTC. This sequence encodes CASSLFSQETQYF.